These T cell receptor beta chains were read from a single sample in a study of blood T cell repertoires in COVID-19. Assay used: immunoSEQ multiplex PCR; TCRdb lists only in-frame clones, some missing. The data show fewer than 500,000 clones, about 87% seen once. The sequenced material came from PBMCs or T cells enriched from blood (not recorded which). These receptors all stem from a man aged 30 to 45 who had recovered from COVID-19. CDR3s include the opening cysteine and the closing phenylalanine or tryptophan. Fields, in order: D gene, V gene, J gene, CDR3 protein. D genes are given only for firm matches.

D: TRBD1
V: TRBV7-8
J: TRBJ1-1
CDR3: CASSLGTGANTEAFF

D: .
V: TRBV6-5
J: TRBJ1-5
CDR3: CASTFRGAQPQHF

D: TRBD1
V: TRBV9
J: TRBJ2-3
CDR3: CASSVGQGLRTDTQYF

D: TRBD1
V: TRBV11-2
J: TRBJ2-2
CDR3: CASSLEPGQGVTGELFF

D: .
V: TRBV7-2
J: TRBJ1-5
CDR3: CASSTQGSGQPQHF

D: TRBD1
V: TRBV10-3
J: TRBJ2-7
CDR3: CASWTGPGDEQYF

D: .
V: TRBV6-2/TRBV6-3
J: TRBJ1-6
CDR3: CASSYGSSYNSPLHF

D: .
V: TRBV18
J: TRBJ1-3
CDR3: CASSPMDQAAGNTIYF

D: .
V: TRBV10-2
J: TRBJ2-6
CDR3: CASTGGAGANVLTF

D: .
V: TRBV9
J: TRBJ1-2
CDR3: CASSVDGVDGYTF

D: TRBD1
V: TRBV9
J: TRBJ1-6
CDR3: CASSATGTGSSYNSPLHF

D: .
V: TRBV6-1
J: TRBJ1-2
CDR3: CASSERWTATNYGYTF

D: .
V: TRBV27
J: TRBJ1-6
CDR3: CASRFSSYNSPLHF

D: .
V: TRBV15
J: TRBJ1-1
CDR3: CATRPGGANTEAFF

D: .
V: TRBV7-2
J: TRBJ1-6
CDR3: CASSSFQTVNSPLHF